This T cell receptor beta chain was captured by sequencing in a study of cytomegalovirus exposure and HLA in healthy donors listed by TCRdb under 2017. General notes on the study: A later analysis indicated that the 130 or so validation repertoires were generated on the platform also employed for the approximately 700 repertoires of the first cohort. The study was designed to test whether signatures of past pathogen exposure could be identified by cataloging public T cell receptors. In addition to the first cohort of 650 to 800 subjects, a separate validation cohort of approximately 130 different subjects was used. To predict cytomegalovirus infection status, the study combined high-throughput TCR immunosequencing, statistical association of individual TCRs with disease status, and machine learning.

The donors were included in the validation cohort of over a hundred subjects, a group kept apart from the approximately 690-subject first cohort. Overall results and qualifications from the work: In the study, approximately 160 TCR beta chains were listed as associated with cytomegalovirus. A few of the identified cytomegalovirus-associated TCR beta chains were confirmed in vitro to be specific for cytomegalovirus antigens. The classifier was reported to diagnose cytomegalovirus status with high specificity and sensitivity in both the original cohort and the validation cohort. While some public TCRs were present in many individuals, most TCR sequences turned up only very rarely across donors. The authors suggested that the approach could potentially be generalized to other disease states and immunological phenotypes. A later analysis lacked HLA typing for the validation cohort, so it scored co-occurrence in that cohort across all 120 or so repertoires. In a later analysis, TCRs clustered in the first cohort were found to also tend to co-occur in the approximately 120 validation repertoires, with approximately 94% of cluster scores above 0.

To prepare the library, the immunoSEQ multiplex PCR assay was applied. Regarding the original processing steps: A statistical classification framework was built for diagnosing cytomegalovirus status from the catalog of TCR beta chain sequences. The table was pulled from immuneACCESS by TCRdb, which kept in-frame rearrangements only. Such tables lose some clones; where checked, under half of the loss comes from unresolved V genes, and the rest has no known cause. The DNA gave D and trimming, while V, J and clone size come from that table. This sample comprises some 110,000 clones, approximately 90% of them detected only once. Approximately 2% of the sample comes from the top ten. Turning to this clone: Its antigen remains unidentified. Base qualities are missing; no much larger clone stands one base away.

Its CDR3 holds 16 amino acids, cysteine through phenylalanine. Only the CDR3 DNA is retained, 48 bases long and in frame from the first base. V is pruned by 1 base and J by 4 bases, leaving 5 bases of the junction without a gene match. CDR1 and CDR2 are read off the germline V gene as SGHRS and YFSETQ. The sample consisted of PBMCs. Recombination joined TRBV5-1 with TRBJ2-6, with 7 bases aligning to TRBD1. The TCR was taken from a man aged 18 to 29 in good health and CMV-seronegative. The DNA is TGCGCCAGCAGCTTGACAACAGGGGTCGGGGCCAACGTCCTGACTTTC. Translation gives CASSLTTGVGANVLTF.